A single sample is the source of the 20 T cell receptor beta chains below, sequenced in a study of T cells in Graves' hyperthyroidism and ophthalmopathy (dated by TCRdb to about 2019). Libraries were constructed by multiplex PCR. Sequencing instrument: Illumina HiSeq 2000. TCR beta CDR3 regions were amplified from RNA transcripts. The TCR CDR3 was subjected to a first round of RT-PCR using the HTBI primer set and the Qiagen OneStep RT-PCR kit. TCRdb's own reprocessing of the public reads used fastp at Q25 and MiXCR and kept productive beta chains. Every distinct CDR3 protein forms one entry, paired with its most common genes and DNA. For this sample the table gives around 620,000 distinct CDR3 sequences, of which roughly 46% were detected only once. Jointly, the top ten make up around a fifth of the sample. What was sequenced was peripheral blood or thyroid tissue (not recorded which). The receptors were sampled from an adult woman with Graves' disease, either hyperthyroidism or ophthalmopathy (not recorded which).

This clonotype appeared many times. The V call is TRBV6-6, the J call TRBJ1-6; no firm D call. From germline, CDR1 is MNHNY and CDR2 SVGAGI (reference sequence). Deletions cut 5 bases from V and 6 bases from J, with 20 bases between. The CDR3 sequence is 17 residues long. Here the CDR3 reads CASSLPLGPGFNSPLHF. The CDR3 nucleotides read TGTGCCAGCAGTCTTCCCTTAGGGCCGGGGTTTAATTCACCCCTCCACTTT.

The CDR3 loop reads CASSLVGGDGYTF. The CDR3 nucleotides read TGTGCCAGCAGCTTGGTAGGAGGAGATGGCTACACCTTC. The rearrangement uses TRBV5-6 and TRBJ1-2; D remains ambiguous. CDR1 is SGHDT and CDR2 is YYEEEE in the germline V gene. Trimming pared 0 bases from V and 6 bases from J, leaving 9 bases between. This CDR3 is built from 13 residues.

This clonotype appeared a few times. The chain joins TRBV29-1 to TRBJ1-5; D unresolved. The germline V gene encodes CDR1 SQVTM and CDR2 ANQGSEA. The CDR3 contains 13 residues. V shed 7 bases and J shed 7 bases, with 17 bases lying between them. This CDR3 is CSALGVIGQPQHF. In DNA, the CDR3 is TGCAGCGCCCTCGGGGTTATAGGCCAGCCCCAGCATTTT.

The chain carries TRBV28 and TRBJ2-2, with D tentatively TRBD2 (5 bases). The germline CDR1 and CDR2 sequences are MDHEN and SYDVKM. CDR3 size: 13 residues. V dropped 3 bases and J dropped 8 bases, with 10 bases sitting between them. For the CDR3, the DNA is TGTGCCAGCAGTTTGGGGAGTTCGGGGGAGCTGTTTTTT. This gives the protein CASSLGSSGELFF.

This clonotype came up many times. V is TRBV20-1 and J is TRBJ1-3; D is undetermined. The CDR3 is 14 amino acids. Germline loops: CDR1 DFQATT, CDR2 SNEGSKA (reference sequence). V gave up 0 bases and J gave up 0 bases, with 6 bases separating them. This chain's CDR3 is CSARDGNSGNTIYF. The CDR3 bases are TGCAGTGCTAGAGACGGAAACTCTGGAAACACCATATATTTT.

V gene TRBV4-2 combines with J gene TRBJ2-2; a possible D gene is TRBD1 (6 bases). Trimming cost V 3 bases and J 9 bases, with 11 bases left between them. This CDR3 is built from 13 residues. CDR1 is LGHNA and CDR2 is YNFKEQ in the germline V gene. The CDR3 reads CASSQAQGRELFF. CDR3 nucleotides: TGTGCCAGCAGCCAGGCACAGGGACGGGAGCTGTTTTTT.

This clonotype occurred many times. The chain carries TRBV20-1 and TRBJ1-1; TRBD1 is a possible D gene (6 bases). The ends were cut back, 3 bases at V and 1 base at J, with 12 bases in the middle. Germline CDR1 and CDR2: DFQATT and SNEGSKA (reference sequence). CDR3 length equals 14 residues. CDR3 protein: CSASVNRANTEAFF. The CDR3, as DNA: TGCAGTGCTAGCGTAAACAGGGCGAACACTGAAGCTTTCTTT.

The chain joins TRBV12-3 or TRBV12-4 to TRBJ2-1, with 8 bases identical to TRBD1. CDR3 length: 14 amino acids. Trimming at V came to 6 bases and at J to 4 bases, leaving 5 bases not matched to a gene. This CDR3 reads CASRMDREYNEQFF. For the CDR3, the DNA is TGTGCCAGCAGGATGGACAGGGAGTACAATGAGCAGTTCTTC.

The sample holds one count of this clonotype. CDR3 residues: CSAQWSGSGSYEQHF. CDR3 nucleotides: TGCAGTGCCCAGTGGAGCGGGAGCGGGAGCTACGAGCAGCATTTT. The rearrangement uses TRBV20-1 and TRBJ1-5, with D hard to call. The CDR3 spans 15 residues. V lost 6 bases and J lost 13, with 28 bases in between. In germline, CDR1 is DFQATT, CDR2 SNEGSKA (reference sequence).

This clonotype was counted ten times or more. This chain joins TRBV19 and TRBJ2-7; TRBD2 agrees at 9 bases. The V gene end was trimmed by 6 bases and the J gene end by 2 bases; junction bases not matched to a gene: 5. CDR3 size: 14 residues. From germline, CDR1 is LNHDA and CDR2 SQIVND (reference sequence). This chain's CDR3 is CASSTTSGAYEQYF. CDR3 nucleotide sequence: TGTGCCAGTAGCACGACTAGCGGTGCCTACGAGCAGTACTTC.

The DNA of the CDR3 is TGTGCCAGCAGCTGGGCGGGACAGAGGAGCGGGGAGCTGTTTTTT. Protein: CASSWAGQRSGELFF. The chain recombines TRBV7-9 with TRBJ2-2, with D possibly matching TRBD1 (7 bases). CDR1 and CDR2 (germline): SEHNR, FQNEAQ (reference sequence). V was pared by 4 bases and J by 7 bases, with 16 bases between. The CDR3 length is 15 residues.

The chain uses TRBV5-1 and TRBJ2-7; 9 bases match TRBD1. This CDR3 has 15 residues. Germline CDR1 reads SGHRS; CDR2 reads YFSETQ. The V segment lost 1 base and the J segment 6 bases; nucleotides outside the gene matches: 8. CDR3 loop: CASSLRGQGGIEQYF. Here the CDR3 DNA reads TGCGCCAGCAGCTTGAGGGGACAGGGCGGTATCGAGCAGTACTTC.

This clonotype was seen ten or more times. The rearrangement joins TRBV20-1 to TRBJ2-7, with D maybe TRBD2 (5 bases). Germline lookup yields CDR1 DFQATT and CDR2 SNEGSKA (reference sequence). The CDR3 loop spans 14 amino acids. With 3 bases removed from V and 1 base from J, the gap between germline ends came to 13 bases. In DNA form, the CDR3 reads TGCAGTGCTAGCCGGGATCCAGGATCCTACGAGCAGTACTTC. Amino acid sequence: CSASRDPGSYEQYF.

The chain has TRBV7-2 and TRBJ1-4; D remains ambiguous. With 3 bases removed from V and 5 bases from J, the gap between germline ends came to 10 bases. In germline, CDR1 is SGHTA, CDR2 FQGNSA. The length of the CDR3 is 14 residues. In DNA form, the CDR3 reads TGTGCCAGCAGCTTTGGACGGAGGAATGAAAAACTGTTTTTT. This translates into CASSFGRRNEKLFF.

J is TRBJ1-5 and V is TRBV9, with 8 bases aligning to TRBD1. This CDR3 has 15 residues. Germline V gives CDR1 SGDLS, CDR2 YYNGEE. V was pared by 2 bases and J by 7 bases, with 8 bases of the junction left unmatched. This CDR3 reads CASSVGDRPGQPQHF. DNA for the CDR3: TGTGCCAGCAGCGTGGGGGACAGGCCGGGGCAGCCCCAGCATTTT.

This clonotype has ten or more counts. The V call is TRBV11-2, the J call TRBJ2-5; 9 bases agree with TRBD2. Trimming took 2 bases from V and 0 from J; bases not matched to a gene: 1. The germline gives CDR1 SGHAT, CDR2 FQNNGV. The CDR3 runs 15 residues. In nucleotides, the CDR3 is TGTGCCAGCAGCTTACTAGCGGGGTACCAAGAGACCCAGTACTTC. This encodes CASSLLAGYQETQYF.

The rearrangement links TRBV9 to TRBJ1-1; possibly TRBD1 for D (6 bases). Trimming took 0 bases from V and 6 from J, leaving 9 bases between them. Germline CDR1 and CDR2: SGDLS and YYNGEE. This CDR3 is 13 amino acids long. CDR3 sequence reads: CASSVGGRAEAFF. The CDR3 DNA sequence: TGTGCCAGCAGCGTAGGGGGGCGAGCTGAAGCTTTCTTT.

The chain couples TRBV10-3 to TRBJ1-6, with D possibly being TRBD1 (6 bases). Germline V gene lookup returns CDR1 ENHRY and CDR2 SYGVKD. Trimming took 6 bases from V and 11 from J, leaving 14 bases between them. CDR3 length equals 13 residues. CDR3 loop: CAIRASGTPPLHF. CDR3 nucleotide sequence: TGTGCCATCAGGGCATCGGGGACACCACCCCTCCACTTT.

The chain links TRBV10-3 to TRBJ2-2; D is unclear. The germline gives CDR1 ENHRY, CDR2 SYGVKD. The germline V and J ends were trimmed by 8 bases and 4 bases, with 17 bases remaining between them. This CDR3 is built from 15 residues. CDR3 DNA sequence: TGTGCCATCGGAGACTTTCAAAAGGGCACCGGGGAGCTGTTTTTT. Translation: CAIGDFQKGTGELFF.

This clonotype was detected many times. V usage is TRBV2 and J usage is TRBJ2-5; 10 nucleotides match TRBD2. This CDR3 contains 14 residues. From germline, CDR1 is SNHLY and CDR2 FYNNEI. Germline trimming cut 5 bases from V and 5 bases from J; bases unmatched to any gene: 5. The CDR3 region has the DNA TGTGCCAGCAGTTCTAGCGGGAGTGTGGAGACCCAGTACTTC. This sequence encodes CASSSSGSVETQYF. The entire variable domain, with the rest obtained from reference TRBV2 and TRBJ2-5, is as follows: EPEVTQTPSHQVTQMGQEVILRCVPISNHLYFYWYRQILGQKVEFLVSFYNNEISEKSEIFDDQFSVERPDGSNFTLKIRSTKLEDSAMYFCASSSSGSVETQYFGPGTRLLVL.